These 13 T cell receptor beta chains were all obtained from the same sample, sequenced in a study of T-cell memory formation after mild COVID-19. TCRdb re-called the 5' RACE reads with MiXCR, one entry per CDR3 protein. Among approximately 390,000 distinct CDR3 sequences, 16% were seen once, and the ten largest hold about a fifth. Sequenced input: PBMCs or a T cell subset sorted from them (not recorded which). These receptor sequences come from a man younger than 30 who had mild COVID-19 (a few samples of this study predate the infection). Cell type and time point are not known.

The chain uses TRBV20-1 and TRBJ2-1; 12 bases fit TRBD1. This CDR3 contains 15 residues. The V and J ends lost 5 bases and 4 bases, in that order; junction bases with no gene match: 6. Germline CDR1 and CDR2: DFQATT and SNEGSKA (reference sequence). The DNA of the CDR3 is TGCAGTGCTTACCCGGGACAGGGGGCTTACAATGAGCAGTTCTTC. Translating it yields CSAYPGQGAYNEQFF.

CDR3 DNA: TGTGCCAGTAGTATTCGTCGCGGGGGGACTCCCTACGAGCAGTACTTC. Its protein is CASSIRRGGTPYEQYF. The V call is TRBV19, the J call TRBJ2-7; TRBD2 agrees at 8 bases. The CDR3 extends over 16 amino acids. Germline assignment: CDR1 LNHDA and CDR2 SQIVND (reference sequence). V was clipped by 3 bases and J by 2 bases; unmatched bases: 9.

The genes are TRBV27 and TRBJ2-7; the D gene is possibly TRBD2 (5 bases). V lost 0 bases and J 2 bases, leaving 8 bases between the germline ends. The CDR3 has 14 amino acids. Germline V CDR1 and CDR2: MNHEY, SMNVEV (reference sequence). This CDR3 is CASSLSGNPYEQYF. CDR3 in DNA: TGTGCCAGCAGTTTATCCGGGAACCCCTACGAGCAGTACTTC.

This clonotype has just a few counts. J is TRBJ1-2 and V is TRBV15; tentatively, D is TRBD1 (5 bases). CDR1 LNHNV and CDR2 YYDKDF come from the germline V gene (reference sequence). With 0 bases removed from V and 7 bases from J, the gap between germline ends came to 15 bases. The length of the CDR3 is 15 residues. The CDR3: CATSRDLTGWSGYTF. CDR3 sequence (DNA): TGTGCCACCAGCAGAGATTTAACAGGATGGAGTGGCTACACCTTC.

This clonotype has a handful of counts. This chain's CDR3 is CATSRDWGASYEQYV. CDR3 DNA sequence: TGTGCCACCAGCAGAGATTGGGGGGCTTCCTACGAGCAGTACGTC. V gene TRBV15 combines with J gene TRBJ2-7, with D possibly being TRBD1 or TRBD2 (6 bases each). Trimming took 0 bases from V and 1 from J, leaving 10 bases between them. The CDR3 has 15 residues. Germline loops: CDR1 LNHNV, CDR2 YYDKDF (reference sequence).

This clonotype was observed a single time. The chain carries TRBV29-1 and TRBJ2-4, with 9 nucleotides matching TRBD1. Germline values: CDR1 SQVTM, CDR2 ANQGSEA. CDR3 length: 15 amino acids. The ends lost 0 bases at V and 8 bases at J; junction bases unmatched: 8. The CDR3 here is CSVEDPGTGSYIQYF. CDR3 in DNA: TGCAGCGTTGAAGATCCCGGGACAGGGTCGTACATTCAGTACTTC.

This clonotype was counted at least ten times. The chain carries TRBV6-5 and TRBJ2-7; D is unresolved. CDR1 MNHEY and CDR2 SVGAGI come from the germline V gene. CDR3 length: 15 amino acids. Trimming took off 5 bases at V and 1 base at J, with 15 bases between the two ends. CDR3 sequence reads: CASSLGPMGSYEQYF. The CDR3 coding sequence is TGTGCCAGCAGTCTCGGGCCGATGGGGTCCTACGAGCAGTACTTC.

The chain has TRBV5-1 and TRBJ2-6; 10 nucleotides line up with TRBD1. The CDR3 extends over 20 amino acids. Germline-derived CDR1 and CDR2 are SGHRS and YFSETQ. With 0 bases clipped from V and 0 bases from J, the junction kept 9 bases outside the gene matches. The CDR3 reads CASSLEGDRGPLSGANVLTF. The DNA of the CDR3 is TGCGCCAGCAGCTTGGAGGGGGACAGGGGACCCCTCTCTGGGGCCAACGTCCTGACTTTC.

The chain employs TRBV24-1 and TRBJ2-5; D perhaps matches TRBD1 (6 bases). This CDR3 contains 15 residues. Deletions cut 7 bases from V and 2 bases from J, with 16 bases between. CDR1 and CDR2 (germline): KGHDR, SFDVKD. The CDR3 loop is CATRDGQPAQETQYF. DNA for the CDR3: TGTGCCACCAGGGATGGACAGCCGGCTCAAGAGACCCAGTACTTC.

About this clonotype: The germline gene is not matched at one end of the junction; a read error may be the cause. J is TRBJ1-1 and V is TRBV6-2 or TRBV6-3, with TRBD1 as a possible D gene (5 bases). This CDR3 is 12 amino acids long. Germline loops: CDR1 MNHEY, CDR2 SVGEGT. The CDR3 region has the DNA TGTGCCAGCAGTTACAGGGGTCATGAAGCTTCCTTT. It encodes CASSYRGHEASF.

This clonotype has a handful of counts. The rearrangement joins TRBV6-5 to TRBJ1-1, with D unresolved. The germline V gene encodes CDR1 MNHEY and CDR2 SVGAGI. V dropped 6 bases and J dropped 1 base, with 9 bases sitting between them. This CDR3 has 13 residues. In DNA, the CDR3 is TGTGCCAGCAGCTCAGACAAGAACACTGAAGCTTTCTTT. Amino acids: CASSSDKNTEAFF.

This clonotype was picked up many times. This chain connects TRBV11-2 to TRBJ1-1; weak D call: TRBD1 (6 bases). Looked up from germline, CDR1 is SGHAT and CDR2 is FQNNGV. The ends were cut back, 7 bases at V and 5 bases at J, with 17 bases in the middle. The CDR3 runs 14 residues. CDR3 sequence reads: CASTPWGGLTEAFF. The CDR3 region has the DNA TGTGCCAGCACCCCTTGGGGGGGGCTAACTGAAGCTTTCTTT.

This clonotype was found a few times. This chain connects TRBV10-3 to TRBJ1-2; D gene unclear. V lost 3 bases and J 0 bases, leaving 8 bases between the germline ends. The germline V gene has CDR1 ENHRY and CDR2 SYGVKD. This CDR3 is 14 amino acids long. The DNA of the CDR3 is TGTGCCATCAGTGATCAGGAGGCTAACTATGGCTACACCTTC. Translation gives CAISDQEANYGYTF.